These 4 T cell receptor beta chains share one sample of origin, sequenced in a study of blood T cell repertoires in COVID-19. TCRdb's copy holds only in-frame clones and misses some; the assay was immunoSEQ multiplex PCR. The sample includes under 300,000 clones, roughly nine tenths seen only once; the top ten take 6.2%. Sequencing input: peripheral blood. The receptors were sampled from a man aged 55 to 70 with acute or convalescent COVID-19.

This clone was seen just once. CDR3 loop: CASSLTGGNEQFF. CDR3 DNA sequence: TGTGCCAGCAGCCTTACAGGGGGCAATGAGCAGTTCTTC. The chain has TRBV3-1 (or the pseudogene TRBV3-2) and TRBJ2-1; 8 nucleotides line up with TRBD1. The germline gives CDR1 LGHDT, CDR2 YNNKEL (reference sequence). This CDR3 comprises 13 residues. Trimming took 4 bases from V and 6 from J; bases not matched to a gene: 2.

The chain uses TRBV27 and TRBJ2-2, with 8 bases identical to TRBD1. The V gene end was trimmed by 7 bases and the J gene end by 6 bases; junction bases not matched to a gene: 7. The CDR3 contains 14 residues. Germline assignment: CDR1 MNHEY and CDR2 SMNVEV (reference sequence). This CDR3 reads CASMLGQGAGELFF. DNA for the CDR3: TGTGCCAGCATGTTAGGACAGGGAGCCGGGGAGCTGTTTTTT.

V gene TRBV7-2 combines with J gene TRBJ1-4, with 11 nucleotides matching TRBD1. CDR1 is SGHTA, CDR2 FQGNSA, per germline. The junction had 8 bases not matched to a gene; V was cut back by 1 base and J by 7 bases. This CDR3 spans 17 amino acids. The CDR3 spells CASSLVRDRGKGEKLFF. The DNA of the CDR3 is TGTGCCAGCAGCTTAGTAAGGGACAGGGGGAAAGGTGAAAAACTGTTTTTT. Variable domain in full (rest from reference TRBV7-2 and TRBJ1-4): GAGVSQSPSNKVTEKGKDVELRCDPISGHTALYWYRQSLGQGLEFLIYFQGNSAPDKSGLPSDRFSAERTGGSVSTLTIQRTQQEDSAVYLCASSLVRDRGKGEKLFFGSGTQLSVL.

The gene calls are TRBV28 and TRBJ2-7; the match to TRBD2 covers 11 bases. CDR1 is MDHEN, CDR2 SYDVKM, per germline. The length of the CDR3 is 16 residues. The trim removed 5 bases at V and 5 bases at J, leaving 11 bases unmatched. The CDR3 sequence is CASSGTRLAGRHEQYF. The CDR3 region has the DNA TGTGCCAGCAGTGGCACTAGACTAGCGGGGCGTCACGAGCAGTACTTC.